The entry below gives a single T cell receptor beta chain sequence along with its context. Its target antigen remains unknown. Within one base of it there is no much larger clone, and no base qualities were kept. This sample was included in a study of blood T cell repertoires in COVID-19 (TCRdb year 2020). At the level of the whole study: Samples covering the acute and convalescent phases of COVID-19 were provided by collaborators in the United States, Italy and Spain. The prospective study material was composed of cDNA or gDNA derived from T cells, B-cell-depleted T cells, or PBMCs. Deeply sampled blood TCRbeta repertoires from subjects exposed to, actively infected with, or recovered from COVID-19 were included in the dataset. A freely available public database, intended as a resource for researchers studying the immune response to SARS-CoV-2, is where the repertoires were released. The samples were drawn from two sources: the first 160 participants of the ongoing ImmuneRACE study, and 1,200 or so subjects contributed by 6 global collaborators. Nearly every sample came with metadata listing a de-identified subject ID, COVID-19 status, age in years and sex. HLA class I and class II types, where available, came from metadata supplied by the sample provider rather than from assay-based typing.

Paper-wide results and their limitations: Clinical and demographic metadata were provided uncurated, with the amount varying by source and participant.

The immunoSEQ Assay, a bias-controlled multiplex PCR, was used to amplify TCRbeta CDR3 regions from genomic DNA. For the original study's pipeline: Nucleated cell counts per sample were estimated from amplification of reference gene primers within the assay. Sequence reads were collapsed and filtered to measure the absolute abundance of every unique TCRbeta CDR3 rearrangement. For each sample, productive Simpson clonality was calculated as the square root of Simpson's diversity index across productive rearrangements. In its TCRdb copy, this immuneACCESS table keeps in-frame sequences only and misses some clones. Where compared with another copy, unresolved V genes explain less than half of these, and the others have no known cause. V, J and clone size reflect that table, while D and trimming were determined from the DNA. This sample gives 130,000 or so clones in total; around 84% of them show up just once. Roughly 2.2% of the sample comes from the top ten.

In the prospective study, participants were about 18 to 100 years old, resided in about two dozen geographic areas of the United States, and were enrolled through a virtual design. In the prospective study, cohorts were assigned on the basis of participant-reported clinical history obtained from a screening survey and a study questionnaire. In the prospective study, mobile phlebotomists collected whole blood, serum and a nasopharyngeal or oropharyngeal swab from each participant. Participants in the prospective study had the option to provide additional blood draws and questionnaires over a roughly 2-month period. Before DNA extraction, prospective study blood samples were shipped either frozen or at room temperature. V and J are trimmed by 1 base and 2 bases, and the gene matches miss 6 bases of the junction. The CDR3 runs 19 residues from the cysteine to the phenylalanine. The kept DNA is CDR3 alone, 57 bases in frame from the first base. The germline V gene encodes CDR1 KGHDR and CDR2 SFDVKD.

Sequenced material: PBMCs or T cells enriched from blood (not recorded which). Recombination connected TRBV24-1 to TRBJ2-1, with 14 junctional bases fitting TRBD2. The TCR sequence derives from a man aged 35 to 55 with acute COVID-19. The bases read TGTGCCACCAGTGATTTTAGGACTAGCGGGAGGACCCCCTACAATGAGCAGTTCTTC. This translates into CATSDFRTSGRTPYNEQFF.